This T cell receptor (beta chain) was observed in a study of T-cell memory formation after mild COVID-19. Turning to the study itself: TCR clusters largely stayed donor specific.

This clonotype turned up a few times. As yet, its antigen is unknown. V was cut by 0 bases and J by 4 bases, with 7 bases left in between. The CDR3 runs 13 residues. The germline V gene encodes CDR1 SGHRS and CDR2 YFSETQ. TCRdb used MiXCR to reprocess the 5' RACE reads, holding one entry per CDR3 protein. The sample consists of 250,000 to 350,000 distinct CDR3 sequences, about a sixth of them appearing once. Study results and limitations: Pre-infection memory carried some responding clones, suggesting that cross-reactive memory joined. The study found contracting CD4+ clones mainly in CM and EM and contracting CD8+ clones in EMRA.

The receptor was derived from a man between 18 and 35 years old who had mild COVID-19 (a few samples of this study predate the infection). Cell type and time point are not known. The sample was PBMCs or a T cell subset sorted from them (not recorded which). This chain links TRBV5-1 with TRBJ1-2; possibly TRBD1 for D (5 bases). The CDR3 loop is CASSLVGGYGYTF. CDR3 coding DNA: TGCGCCAGCAGCTTGGTGGGGGGCTATGGCTACACCTTC. The full variable domain, in which reference TRBV5-1 and TRBJ1-2 provide the parts outside the CDR3, is KAGVTQTPRYLIKTRGQQVTLSCSPISGHRSVSWYQQTPGQGLQFLFEYFSETQRNKGNFPGRFSGRQFSNSRSEMNVSTLELGDSALYLCASSLVGGYGYTFGSGTRLTVV.